These 5 T cell receptor beta chains originate from one sample sequenced in a study of cytomegalovirus exposure and HLA in healthy donors. Primers: 60 Vbeta forward and 13 Jbeta reverse. Produced via immunoSEQ multiplex PCR; TCRdb's table is partial and in-frame only. This sample has over 200,000 clones, with around 73% found just once. Sequenced sample: PBMCs. These receptors were collected from a male donor in good health and CMV-seronegative.

This chain links TRBV6-4 with TRBJ1-1; D is perhaps TRBD1 (5 bases). The V and J ends lost 0 bases and 1 base respectively, with 6 bases between them. Germline assignment: CDR1 MRHNA and CDR2 SNTAGT. The CDR3 runs 14 residues. The CDR3 region is CASSDSGQNTEAFF. DNA for the CDR3: TGTGCCAGCAGTGACTCCGGACAGAACACTGAAGCTTTCTTT.

This chain joins TRBV19 and TRBJ1-4; D is uncertain. The CDR3 runs 13 residues. The V gene lost 2 bases and the J gene lost 4 bases, with 5 bases spanning the gap. Germline CDR1 reads LNHDA; CDR2 reads SQIVND (reference sequence). CDR3 loop: CASSISLNEKLFF. The CDR3 nucleotides are TGTGCCAGTAGTATAAGCCTTAATGAAAAACTGTTTTTT.

V is TRBV11-2 and J is TRBJ1-3; D remains unclear. The CDR3 covers 14 residues. The V gene lost 5 bases and the J gene lost 1 base, with 9 bases spanning the gap. Germline values: CDR1 SGHAT, CDR2 FQNNGV. The CDR3 region is CASSPSVSGNTIYF. CDR3 bases: TGTGCCAGCAGCCCATCGGTTTCTGGAAACACCATATATTTT.

This chain joins TRBV7-2 and TRBJ2-5, with D hard to call. This CDR3 has 15 amino acids. The germline gives CDR1 SGHTA, CDR2 FQGNSA. Trimming left V 1 base short and J 5 bases short, with 14 bases between. CDR3 sequence reads: CASSLDTATRETQYF. The CDR3 DNA is TGTGCCAGCAGCTTAGATACCGCGACGCGGGAGACCCAGTACTTC.

The chain recombines TRBV9 with TRBJ2-7, with 8 bases identical to TRBD1. V was pared by 0 bases and J by 2 bases, with 4 bases of the junction left unmatched. The CDR3 length is 15 residues. CDR1 is SGDLS, CDR2 YYNGEE, per germline. The CDR3 DNA is TGTGCCAGCAGCGTAGGTGTACAGGGGGCCTACGAGCAGTACTTC. This encodes CASSVGVQGAYEQYF.